These T cell receptor beta chains were read from a single sample in a study of somatic mutations in cytotoxic T cells in rheumatoid arthritis. Libraries were prepared by immunoSEQ multiplex PCR; TCRdb keeps only in-frame clonotypes and omits some of them. There are around 6,000 clones in the sample; about four fifths occur only once, and 4.5% to 5.5% lies in the top ten. The sequenced material came from CD8+ T cells sorted from blood. These receptors were obtained from an adult with rheumatoid arthritis. Each CDR3 is given with its conserved first and last residue. D genes are given only for firm matches. Rows may omit the clone size; those that give it use once, few, many or a size class.

J: TRBJ1-1
D: NA
size: few
V: TRBV20-1
DNA: TGCAGTGCTAGTCCCACTTATGAAGCTTTCTTT
CDR3: CSASPTYEAFF

J: TRBJ1-2
D: NA
size: NA
V: TRBV6-5
DNA: TGTGCCAGCAGTTGGGGGCTGTACTATGGCTACACCTTC
CDR3: CASSWGLYYGYTF

J: TRBJ2-6
D: TRBD2
size: NA
V: TRBV6-4
DNA: TGTGCCAGCAGTGATTCTAGCGGCTCTGGGGCCAACGTCCTGACTTTC
CDR3: CASSDSSGSGANVLTF

J: TRBJ2-7
D: TRBD2
size: once
V: TRBV5-6
DNA: TGTGCCAGCAGCCGAGGGACTAGCGGGCCCCTTTCCTACGAGCAGTACTTC
CDR3: CASSRGTSGPLSYEQYF

J: TRBJ1-1
D: NA
size: few
V: TRBV27
DNA: TGTGCCAGCAGTTTATCTAAGCGAGGGAACACTGAAGCTTTCTTT
CDR3: CASSLSKRGNTEAFF

J: TRBJ2-1
D: TRBD1
size: NA
V: TRBV27
DNA: TGTGCCACCAAGAAAACAGGGGACAATGAGCAGTTCTTC
CDR3: CATKKTGDNEQFF

J: TRBJ1-2
D: NA
size: NA
V: TRBV5-6
DNA: TGTGCCAGCAGCTTGGGGGCGGGAACTAACTATGGCTACACCTTC
CDR3: CASSLGAGTNYGYTF

J: TRBJ2-1
D: TRBD1
size: NA
V: TRBV29-1
DNA: TGCAGCGATGGGACAGCAAATGAGCAGTTCTTC
CDR3: CSDGTANEQFF

J: TRBJ1-1
D: NA
size: NA
V: TRBV6-5
DNA: TGTGCCAGCAGTTACACGATGAACACTGAAGCTTTCTTT
CDR3: CASSYTMNTEAFF

J: TRBJ1-5
D: NA
size: NA
V: TRBV19
DNA: TGTGCCAGTAGTGCCGGGACACGGCTGCCCCAGCATTTT
CDR3: CASSAGTRLPQHF

J: TRBJ1-6
D: TRBD1
size: few
V: TRBV19
DNA: TGTGCCAGTAGTATGTCCGAGACAGGGGAGGTATCACCCCTCCACTTT
CDR3: CASSMSETGEVSPLHF

J: TRBJ2-5
D: NA
size: NA
V: TRBV14
DNA: TGTGCCAGCAGCCAATTGGGACGGCAAGAGACCCAGTACTTC
CDR3: CASSQLGRQETQYF

J: TRBJ1-5
D: TRBD1
size: NA
V: TRBV6-4
DNA: TGTGCCAGCAGTGACTCCCAGGGGGCTCAGCCCCAGCATTTT
CDR3: CASSDSQGAQPQHF

J: TRBJ2-5
D: NA
size: once
V: TRBV7-7
DNA: TGTGCTAGCAGCTTACGTGCAGGGGGGGAAGAGACCCAGTACTTC
CDR3: CASSLRAGGEETQYF

J: TRBJ1-1
D: NA
size: NA
V: TRBV29-1
DNA: TGCAGCGTCGTAACACAGGGCGGGAACACTGAAGCTTTCTTT
CDR3: CSVVTQGGNTEAFF

J: TRBJ2-2
D: NA
size: NA
V: TRBV6-5
DNA: TGTGCCAGCAGTCCGGGACCGCTGGAGCCCGGGGAGCTGTTTTTT
CDR3: CASSPGPLEPGELFF

J: TRBJ2-5
D: TRBD2
size: NA
V: TRBV13
DNA: TGTGCCAGCAGCCAAAGCGGGCTAGCGGGAGGGTCGAGAGAGACCCAGTACTTC
CDR3: CASSQSGLAGGSRETQYF

J: TRBJ1-2
D: TRBD1
size: NA
V: TRBV9
DNA: TGTGCCAGCGTCGACAGGGGGAACTATGGCTACACCTTC
CDR3: CASVDRGNYGYTF

J: TRBJ2-3
D: NA
size: NA
V: TRBV15
DNA: TGTGCCACCAGCGTGACAGTAAACGCCCCAGATACGCAGTATTTT
CDR3: CATSVTVNAPDTQYF

J: TRBJ1-1
D: TRBD1
size: few
V: TRBV2
DNA: TGTGCCAGCAGAGGACAGGGGGCGGACACTGAAGCTTTCTTT
CDR3: CASRGQGADTEAFF

J: TRBJ1-2
D: NA
size: once
V: TRBV7-9
DNA: TGTGCCAGCAGCACTTATAATAACTATGGCTACACCTTC
CDR3: CASSTYNNYGYTF

J: TRBJ2-7
D: TRBD2
size: NA
V: TRBV5-8
DNA: TGTGCCAGCAGCTTGATGGCTAGCGGGCTACACGAGCAGTACTTC
CDR3: CASSLMASGLHEQYF

J: TRBJ2-1
D: TRBD2
size: NA
V: TRBV6-1
DNA: TGTGCCAGCAGTGAGACTAGCGGGAGCTACAATGAGCAGTTCTTC
CDR3: CASSETSGSYNEQFF

J: TRBJ1-4
D: TRBD1
size: NA
V: TRBV27
DNA: TGTGCCAGCAGTTCACTCGGGACAGGGCCTAAGGGTAATGAAAAACTGTTTTTT
CDR3: CASSSLGTGPKGNEKLFF

J: TRBJ2-3
D: TRBD1
size: once
V: TRBV30
DNA: TGTGCCTGGAGTTTTCCCCCGGGACAGGGGAAAGATACGCAGTATTTT
CDR3: CAWSFPPGQGKDTQYF

J: TRBJ2-7
D: TRBD2
size: few
V: TRBV15
DNA: TGTGCCACCAGCAGACGTCCCGGGACTAGCGGGAGGGCCTCTTGGGAGCAGTACTTC
CDR3: CATSRRPGTSGRASWEQYF

J: TRBJ1-5
D: NA
size: NA
V: TRBV7-2
DNA: TGTGCCAGCAGCTTGTTTGGCTTTTACGATCAGCCCCAGCATTTT
CDR3: CASSLFGFYDQPQHF

J: TRBJ2-1
D: NA
size: NA
V: TRBV9
DNA: TGTGCCAGCAGCATGGGAGTACTCTCCTACAATGAGCAGTTCTTC
CDR3: CASSMGVLSYNEQFF

J: TRBJ2-3
D: NA
size: NA
V: TRBV9
DNA: TGTGCCAGCAGCCCGGTGCGCGTGTCTACAGATACGCAGTATTTT
CDR3: CASSPVRVSTDTQYF

J: TRBJ2-1
D: TRBD2
size: NA
V: TRBV19
DNA: TGTGCCAGTAGTCCTCGGACTAGCGGGCTCAATGAGCAGTTCTTC
CDR3: CASSPRTSGLNEQFF

J: TRBJ1-2
D: NA
size: NA
V: TRBV18
DNA: TGTGCCAGCTCACCGGATAGGGTGATGAACTATGGCTACACCTTC
CDR3: CASSPDRVMNYGYTF

J: TRBJ1-1
D: NA
size: NA
V: TRBV7-9
DNA: TGTGCCAGCAGCTTCGGGGGGGCTGAAGCTTTCTTT
CDR3: CASSFGGAEAFF

J: TRBJ2-7
D: NA
size: NA
V: TRBV28
DNA: TGTGCCAGCAGTTCCCTCGCGACAGTTCTCTCCTACGAGCAGTACTTC
CDR3: CASSSLATVLSYEQYF

J: TRBJ2-2
D: NA
size: NA
V: TRBV19
DNA: TGTGCCAGTACTAGTCGGGGCACCGGGGAGCTGTTTTTT
CDR3: CASTSRGTGELFF

J: TRBJ2-3
D: NA
size: once
V: TRBV10-3
DNA: TGTGCCATCAGTGAGTCACTCAGGGGCGGCACAGATACGCAGTATTTT
CDR3: CAISESLRGGTDTQYF

J: TRBJ2-3
D: TRBD2
size: NA
V: TRBV4-3
DNA: TGCGCCAGCAGTCAAGAGGCTAGCGGGGTCACAGATACGCAGTATTTT
CDR3: CASSQEASGVTDTQYF

J: TRBJ2-7
D: TRBD2
size: NA
V: TRBV27
DNA: TGTGCCAGCAGTCCCGGGACTAGCGTCTGGTACGAGCAGTACTTC
CDR3: CASSPGTSVWYEQYF

J: TRBJ1-5
D: NA
size: once
V: TRBV6-4
DNA: TGTGCCAGCAGTGACGGGGACAGCAATCAGCCCCAGCATTTT
CDR3: CASSDGDSNQPQHF

J: TRBJ2-3
D: TRBD2
size: once
V: TRBV19
DNA: TGTGCCAGTAGTATCGGAAGAGCGGGAGGTGCGAATACGCAGTATTTT
CDR3: CASSIGRAGGANTQYF

J: TRBJ2-1
D: TRBD1
size: NA
V: TRBV29-1
DNA: TGCAGCGTTGACCCCCGGGACAGCTCCTACAATGAGCAGTTCTTC
CDR3: CSVDPRDSSYNEQFF

J: TRBJ2-5
D: NA
size: NA
V: TRBV14
DNA: TGTGCCAGCAGCCAAGAGGAGACCCAGTACTTC
CDR3: CASSQEETQYF

J: TRBJ2-5
D: NA
size: NA
V: TRBV27
DNA: TGTGCCAGCACCTCTGGGGCGGGAACAAAAGAGACCCAGTACTTC
CDR3: CASTSGAGTKETQYF

J: TRBJ2-1
D: NA
size: NA
V: TRBV27
DNA: TGTGCCAGCAGTCACGGACAGCACAATGAGCAGTTCTTC
CDR3: CASSHGQHNEQFF

J: TRBJ2-1
D: TRBD1
size: NA
V: TRBV28
DNA: TGTGCCAGCACTTCGACAGGGGAATTAAATGAGCAGTTCTTC
CDR3: CASTSTGELNEQFF

J: TRBJ1-3
D: NA
size: NA
V: TRBV27
DNA: TGTGCCAGCAGTTTCAGCAGGGGCGCGGGAAACACCATATATTTT
CDR3: CASSFSRGAGNTIYF

J: TRBJ2-1
D: NA
size: NA
V: TRBV4-3
DNA: TGCGCCAGCAGCCAGCTCGACGGGAGAGGGTCCTACAATGAGCAGTTCTTC
CDR3: CASSQLDGRGSYNEQFF

J: TRBJ1-1
D: TRBD1
size: NA
V: TRBV30
DNA: TGTGCCTGGACCCCGGACAGGGGCACTGAAGCTTTCTTT
CDR3: CAWTPDRGTEAFF

J: TRBJ1-5
D: NA
size: NA
V: TRBV6-1
DNA: TGTGCCAGCAGTGATTCCCCTAGGTACAATCAGCCCCAGCATTTT
CDR3: CASSDSPRYNQPQHF

J: TRBJ2-1
D: NA
size: NA
V: TRBV28
DNA: TGTGCCACCGAAAGACCATCCTACAATGAGCAGTTCTTC
CDR3: CATERPSYNEQFF

J: TRBJ2-7
D: TRBD2
size: NA
V: TRBV7-9
DNA: TGTGCCAGCAGCCCCAGGAGCGGGGTCTCCTACGAGCAGTACTTC
CDR3: CASSPRSGVSYEQYF

J: TRBJ2-1
D: NA
size: NA
V: TRBV15
DNA: TGTGCCACCAGCAGAGGCAATAGCGGAAACGATGAGCAGTTCTTC
CDR3: CATSRGNSGNDEQFF

J: TRBJ2-2
D: NA
size: NA
V: TRBV6-5
DNA: TGTGCCAGCAGTCTCGACAGGTTCGGGGAGCTGTTTTTT
CDR3: CASSLDRFGELFF

J: TRBJ2-1
D: NA
size: NA
V: TRBV25-1
DNA: TGTGCCAGCAGTTATACAGGGAATGAGCAGTTCTTC
CDR3: CASSYTGNEQFF

J: TRBJ1-5
D: NA
size: NA
V: TRBV6-4
DNA: TGTGCCAGCAGTGACGGGAGCAATCAGCCCCAGCATTTT
CDR3: CASSDGSNQPQHF

J: TRBJ2-2
D: NA
size: NA
V: TRBV5-6
DNA: TGTGCCAGCAGCTTGGTCTTCTTAGGGGGTAACACCGGGGAGCTGTTTTTT
CDR3: CASSLVFLGGNTGELFF